This T cell receptor (beta chain) was documented in a study of identical twins (TCRdb year 2016). Looking at the study overall: TCR alpha and beta repertoires from monozygotic twins, unrelated adults of various ages and cord blood were deep-sequenced to test whether fetal clonotypes persist. Replicate twin experiments were performed at different times using different library preparation protocols to rule out contamination. The research as a whole found: A weaker excess of twin sharing was found in beta out-of-frame sequences because the signal-to-noise ratio was lowered by fewer shared sequences. Because the same donors could not be followed over many years, conclusions were based on cross-sectional statistical analysis. Out-of-frame TCR alpha sequences shared between twins showed an excess of low generation-probability sequences compared with coincidental sharing between unrelated individuals. Abundant cord blood beta clonotypes carried fewer insertions; young adult naive repertoires showed a weaker similar trend, while memory repertoires showed none. Recombination models systematically underestimated out-of-frame TCR alpha sharing in monozygotic twins but agreed with sharing between unrelated individuals. Invariant T cells such as MAIT and iNKT could partly confound zero-insertion analyses, though diverse VJ usage argued against this for most clonotypes.

This clonotype was seen more than once but under ten times. No cognate antigen has been identified for it. Base-call qualities are not available, and no considerably larger clone is one nucleotide away. Every donor was a healthy Caucasian. Miltenyi CD45RO+ enrichment and human naive T-cell isolation kits were used to isolate memory (CD45RO+) and naive T cells from PBMC. Reading from cysteine to phenylalanine, the CDR3 counts 13 amino acids. Only the CDR3 DNA is retained, 39 bases long and in frame from the first base. From a lookup of the germline V gene, CDR1 and CDR2 are KGHDR and SFDVKD. V lost 4 bases and J lost 4 bases, and the count of bases not matched to a germline gene is 2. The library was generated by 5' RACE. Sequencing was carried out with an Illumina HiSeq 2000. Template switching added a universal primer binding site, and the final cDNA carried a unique molecular identifier that allowed TCR cDNA molecules to be counted accurately. First-strand cDNA for TCR alpha and beta chains was synthesized from specific primers in the conserved constant-segment region. To control for contamination, every cDNA library was double barcoded, receiving both a SMART-Mk sample barcode and Illumina barcodes. Two successive PCR steps introduced TruSeq adapter sequences along with Illumina sample barcodes. TCR alpha and beta cDNA libraries were sequenced on the Illumina HiSeq platform with custom primers. For the original study's pipeline: MiGEC processed the raw reads to extract unique molecular identifiers, while MiXCR was used to determine the CDR3 positions. For each individual, recombination models were inferred using an EM algorithm with the repgenHMM and IGoR tools. Shared clonotype analysis was performed with the tcR package in R, normalizing sharing by the product of cloneset sizes. To study raw recombination free of thymic and clonal selection effects, out-of-frame nonproductive sequences were analyzed. Through fastp at Q25 and MiXCR, TCRdb rebuilt clones from the public reads, retaining in-frame beta chains. CDR3 protein duplicates are merged, each entry listing the most common genes and DNA. The V and J calls and clone size are TCRdb's, not the authors'. Across this sample there are 150,000 or so distinct CDR3 sequences, with 3% to 4% seen only once. Of the sample, around 8% is held by the ten largest clones.

The specimen was memory T cells sorted from blood. The label giving this sample's cell subset or site can be read as: CD45RO+ enriched T cells. Recombination linked TRBV24-1 to TRBJ2-5; 7 central bases correspond to TRBD1. The clonotype was recovered from a man aged 18 to 29 in good health. The nucleotide sequence reads as follows: TGTGCCACCAGTGACTGGGACAGAGAGACCCAGTACTTC. Translation gives CATSDWDRETQYF.